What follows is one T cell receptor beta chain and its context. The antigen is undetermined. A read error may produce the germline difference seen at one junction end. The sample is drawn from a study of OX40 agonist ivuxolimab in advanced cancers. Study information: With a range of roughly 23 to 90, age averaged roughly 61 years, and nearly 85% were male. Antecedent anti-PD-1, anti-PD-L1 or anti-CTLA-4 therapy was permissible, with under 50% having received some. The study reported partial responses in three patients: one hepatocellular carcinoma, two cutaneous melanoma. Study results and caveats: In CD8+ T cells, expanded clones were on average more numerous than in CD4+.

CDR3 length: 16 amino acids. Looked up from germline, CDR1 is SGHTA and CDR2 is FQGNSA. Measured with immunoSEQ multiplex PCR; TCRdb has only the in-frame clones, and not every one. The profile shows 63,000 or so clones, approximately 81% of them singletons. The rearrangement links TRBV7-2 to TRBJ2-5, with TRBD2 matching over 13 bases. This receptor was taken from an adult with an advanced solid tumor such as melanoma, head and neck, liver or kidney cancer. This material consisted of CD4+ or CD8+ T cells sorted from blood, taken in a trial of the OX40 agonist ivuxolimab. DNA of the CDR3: TGTGCCAGCAGCTTGGCGGGGACTAGCGGGGTTGAGATCCAGTACTTC. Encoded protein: CASSLAGTSGVEIQYF.